This T cell receptor (beta chain) is drawn from a study of blood T cell repertoires in COVID-19. The overall study: Samples of COVID-19 (acute and convalescent) were obtained from the United States, Italy and Spain. PBMCs, B-cell-depleted T cells, or T cells were the source of the cDNA or gDNA that made up the material.

As originally analysed: Counts of nucleated cells, estimated from reference gene primer amplification, were obtained. Sequenced by immunoSEQ multiplex PCR; TCRdb stores in-frame clones only, minus some. Clone size and the V and J calls come from that table; the DNA yielded D and trimming. Of roughly 69,000 clones detected, roughly 91% appear once; the ten largest clones hold about 6.6%. Germline CDR1 MNHEY, CDR2 SVGAGI. CDR3 size: 13 residues. Trimming took 6 bases from V and 5 from J; bases not matched to a gene: 1. The sequence derives from a man aged 50 to 60 with active COVID-19. The specimen was peripheral blood. The chain uses TRBV6-5 and TRBJ2-3; 11 bases agree with TRBD1. The CDR3 region is CASRGQGGDTQYF. In nucleotides, the CDR3 is TGTGCCAGCAGGGGACAGGGGGGAGATACGCAGTATTTT.